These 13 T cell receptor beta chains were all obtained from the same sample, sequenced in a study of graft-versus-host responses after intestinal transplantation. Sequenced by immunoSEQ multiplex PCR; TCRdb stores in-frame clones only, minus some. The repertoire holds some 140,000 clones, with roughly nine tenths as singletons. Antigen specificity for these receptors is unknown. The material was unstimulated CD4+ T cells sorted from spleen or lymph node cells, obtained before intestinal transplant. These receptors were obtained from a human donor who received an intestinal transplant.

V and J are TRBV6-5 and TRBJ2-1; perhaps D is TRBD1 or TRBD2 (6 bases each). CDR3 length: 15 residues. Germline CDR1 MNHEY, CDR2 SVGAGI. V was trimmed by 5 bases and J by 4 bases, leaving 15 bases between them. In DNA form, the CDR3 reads TGTGCCAGCAGTAAGAGCCGGGGGCCGTACAATGAGCAGTTCTTC. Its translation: CASSKSRGPYNEQFF.

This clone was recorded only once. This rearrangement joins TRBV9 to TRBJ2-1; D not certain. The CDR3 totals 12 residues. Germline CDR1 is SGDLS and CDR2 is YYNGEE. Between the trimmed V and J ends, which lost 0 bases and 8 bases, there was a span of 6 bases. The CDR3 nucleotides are TGTGCCAGCAGCGTAGGTTTCGATGAGCAGTTCTTC. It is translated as CASSVGFDEQFF.

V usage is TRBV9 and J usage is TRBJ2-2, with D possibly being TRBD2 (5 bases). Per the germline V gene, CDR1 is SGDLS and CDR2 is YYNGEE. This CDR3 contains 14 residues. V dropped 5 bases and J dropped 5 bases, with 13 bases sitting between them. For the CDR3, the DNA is TGTGCCAGCAGTGTCCTAACGGGGACCGGGGAGCTGTTTTTT. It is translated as CASSVLTGTGELFF.

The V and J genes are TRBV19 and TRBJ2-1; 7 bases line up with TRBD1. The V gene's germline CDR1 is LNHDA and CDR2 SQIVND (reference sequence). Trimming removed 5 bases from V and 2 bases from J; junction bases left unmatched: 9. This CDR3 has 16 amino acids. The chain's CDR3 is CASSPKTGWTYNEQFF. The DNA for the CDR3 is TGTGCCAGTAGTCCGAAGACAGGGTGGACCTACAATGAGCAGTTCTTC. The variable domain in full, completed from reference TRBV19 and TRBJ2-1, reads DGGITQSPKYLFRKEGQNVTLSCEQNLNHDAMYWYRQDPGQGLRLIYYSQIVNDFQKGDIAEGYSVSREKKESFPLTVTSAQKNPTAFYLCASSPKTGWTYNEQFFGPGTRLTVL.

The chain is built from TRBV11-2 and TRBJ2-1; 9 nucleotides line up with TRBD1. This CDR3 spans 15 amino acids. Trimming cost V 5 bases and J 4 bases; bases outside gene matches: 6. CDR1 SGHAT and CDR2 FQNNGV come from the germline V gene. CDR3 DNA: TGTGCCAGCAGCACACTGACAGGGGGATACAATGAGCAGTTCTTC. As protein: CASSTLTGGYNEQFF.

The CDR3 bases are TGTGCCAGCAGCTCTACGACAGGGGGTACAGATACGCAGTATTTT. Amino acids: CASSSTTGGTDTQYF. This chain joins TRBV5-6 and TRBJ2-3; 9 bases agree with TRBD1. V dropped 3 bases and J dropped 3; count of bases not matched to a gene: 5. This CDR3 has 15 amino acids. CDR1 and CDR2 from the germline V gene are SGHDT and YYEEEE.

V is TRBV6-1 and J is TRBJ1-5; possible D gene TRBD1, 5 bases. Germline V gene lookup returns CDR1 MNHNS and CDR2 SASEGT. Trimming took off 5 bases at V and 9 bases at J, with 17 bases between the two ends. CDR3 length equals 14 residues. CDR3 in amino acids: CASSPSSPRGPQHF. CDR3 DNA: TGTGCCAGCAGTCCGTCCAGCCCAAGGGGGCCCCAGCATTTT.

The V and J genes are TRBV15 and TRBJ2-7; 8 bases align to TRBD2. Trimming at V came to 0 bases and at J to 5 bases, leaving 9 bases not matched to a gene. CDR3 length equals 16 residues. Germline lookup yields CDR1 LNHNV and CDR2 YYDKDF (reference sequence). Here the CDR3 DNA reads TGTGCCACCAGCAGAGAGCGGGGACTAGTAAGCGACGAGCAGTACTTC. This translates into CATSRERGLVSDEQYF.

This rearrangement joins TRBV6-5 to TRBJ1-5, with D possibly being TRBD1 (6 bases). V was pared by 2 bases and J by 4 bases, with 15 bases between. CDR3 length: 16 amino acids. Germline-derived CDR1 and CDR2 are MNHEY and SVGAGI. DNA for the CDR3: TGTGCCAGCAGTTACCCAGGGACACCGAAAAATCAGCCCCAGCATTTT. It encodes CASSYPGTPKNQPQHF.

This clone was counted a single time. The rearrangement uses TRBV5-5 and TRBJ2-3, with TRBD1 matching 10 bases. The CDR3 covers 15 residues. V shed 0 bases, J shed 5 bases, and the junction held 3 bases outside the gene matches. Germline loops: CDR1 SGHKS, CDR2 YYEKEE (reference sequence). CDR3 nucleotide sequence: TGTGCCAGCAGCTTGGAGGGACAGGGGAGAGATACGCAGTATTTT. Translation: CASSLEGQGRDTQYF.

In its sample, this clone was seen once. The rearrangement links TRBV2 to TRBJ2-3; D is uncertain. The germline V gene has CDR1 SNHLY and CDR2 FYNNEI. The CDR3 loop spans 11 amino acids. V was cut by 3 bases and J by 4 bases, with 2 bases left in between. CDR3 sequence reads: CASSDSDTQYF. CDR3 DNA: TGTGCCAGCAGTGACTCAGATACGCAGTATTTT.

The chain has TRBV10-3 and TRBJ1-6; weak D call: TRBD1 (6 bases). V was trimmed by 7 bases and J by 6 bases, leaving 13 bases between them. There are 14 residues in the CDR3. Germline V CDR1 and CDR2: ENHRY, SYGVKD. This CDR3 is CAITEDRSNSPLHF. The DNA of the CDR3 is TGTGCCATCACCGAGGACAGAAGTAATTCACCCCTCCACTTT.

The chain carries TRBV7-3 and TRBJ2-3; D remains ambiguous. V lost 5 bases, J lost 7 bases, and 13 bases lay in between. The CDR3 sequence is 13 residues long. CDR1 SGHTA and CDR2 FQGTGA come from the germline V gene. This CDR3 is CASSPQNANTQYF. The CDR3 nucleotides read TGTGCCAGCAGCCCCCAAAACGCGAATACGCAGTATTTT.